What follows are 5 T cell receptor beta chains derived from one specimen sequenced in a study of cytomegalovirus exposure and HLA in healthy donors. PCR involved 60 Vbeta and 13 Jbeta primers. The protocol was immunoSEQ multiplex PCR, while the TCRdb copy is restricted to in-frame clones and leaves out a portion. The table records 100,000 to 150,000 clones, under 12% of them present only once. Sequencing was done on a sample of PBMCs. The receptors were gathered from a woman in her late teens or twenties in good health and CMV-seropositive.

The sample holds a few counts of this clone. V and J are TRBV6-1 and TRBJ2-2, with D tentatively TRBD2 (5 bases). In germline, CDR1 is MNHNS, CDR2 SASEGT. Deletions cut 4 bases from V and 5 bases from J, with 14 bases between. The CDR3 runs to 15 residues. The CDR3 protein is CASSGGGRTTGELFF. In DNA, the CDR3 is TGTGCCAGCAGTGGTGGTGGCAGGACTACCGGGGAGCTGTTTTTT.

This clone was seen a handful of times. Other DNA sequences in the same sample also yield this CDR3. This chain joins TRBV28 and TRBJ2-4; possible D gene TRBD2, 5 bases. V lost 2 bases, J lost 1 base, and 6 bases lay in between. The germline V gene has CDR1 MDHEN and CDR2 SYDVKM. This CDR3 region has 14 residues. The CDR3 spells CASSLRGAKNIQYF. The CDR3 DNA reads as TGTGCCAGCAGTTTAAGAGGGGCCAAAAACATTCAGTACTTC.

The V and J genes are TRBV19 and TRBJ2-7; a possible D gene is TRBD1 (6 bases). The CDR3 extends over 14 amino acids. Germline-derived CDR1 and CDR2 are LNHDA and SQIVND (reference sequence). V was cut by 5 bases and J by 2 bases, with 13 bases left in between. The CDR3 region has the DNA TGTGCCAGTAGTTACCGGGGACAACCCTACGAGCAGTACTTC. It specifies CASSYRGQPYEQYF.

This clone has only a few counts. This chain connects TRBV4-1 to TRBJ2-7; D is uncertain. This CDR3 has 13 amino acids. Germline CDR1 is MGHRA and CDR2 is YSYEKL. Trimming cost V 1 base and J 3 bases, with 7 bases left between them. The chain's CDR3 is CASSQAMYYEQYF. The CDR3 coding sequence is TGCGCCAGCAGCCAAGCTATGTACTACGAGCAGTACTTC.

The chain recombines TRBV7-9 with TRBJ2-1; TRBD1 is a possible D gene (7 bases). This CDR3 has 14 residues. Trimming cost V 4 bases and J 8 bases, with 15 bases left between them. Germline values: CDR1 SEHNR, CDR2 FQNEAQ (reference sequence). This CDR3 is CASSSPGGGHEQFF. CDR3 coding DNA: TGTGCCAGCAGCTCCCCAGGGGGAGGTCATGAGCAGTTCTTC.